This T cell receptor beta chain was found in a study of T-cell memory formation after mild COVID-19. Only a few counts were recorded for this clonotype. 5'RACE primed from the constant segment yielded TCR alpha and TCR beta cDNA libraries bearing sample barcodes and UMIs. TCRdb re-called the 5' RACE reads with MiXCR, one entry per CDR3 protein. Of 250,000 to 300,000 distinct CDR3 sequences in the sample, about a sixth are singletons; the top ten hold 20% to 25%. Per the germline V gene, CDR1 is SGHTA and CDR2 is FQGNSA. The CDR3 runs to 17 residues. Trimming removed 5 bases from V and 5 bases from J, with 22 bases in between.

The sequencing input was PBMCs or a T cell subset sorted from them (not recorded which). The V gene is TRBV7-2, the J gene TRBJ1-3; perhaps TRBD1 as D (6 bases). The clonotype comes from a man aged 18 to 30 who had mild COVID-19 (a few samples of this study predate the infection). Cell type and time point are not known. The CDR3 loop reads CASSPISTGFGRNTIYF. The CDR3 nucleotides read TGTGCCAGCAGCCCAATTTCAACAGGGTTCGGCAGAAACACCATATATTTT. The variable domain in full, completed from reference TRBV7-2 and TRBJ1-3, reads GAGVSQSPSNKVTEKGKDVELRCDPISGHTALYWYRQSLGQGLEFLIYFQGNSAPDKSGLPSDRFSAERTGGSVSTLTIQRTQQEDSAVYLCASSPISTGFGRNTIYFGEGSWLTVV.